Each of the 21 T cell receptor beta chains below was sequenced from the same sample in a study of T cells in women clearing cervical HPV infection. Assay: immunoSEQ multiplex PCR; the TCRdb copy retains only in-frame clones and omits some. Its clone listing holds 35,000 to 45,000 clones. Input material: blood buffy coat. Every receptor here comes from a woman between 18 and 69 years old with a cervical HPV16 infection that either progressed to CIN3+ or cleared (not recorded which).

On this clone itself: The read halts 3 residues ahead of the CDR3 end, with the missing end drawn from the germline J gene. The chain is built from TRBV7-9 and TRBJ1-2, with 7 bases that match TRBD1. The CDR3 is 13 amino acids. Germline V CDR1 and CDR2: SEHNR, FQNEAQ (reference sequence). The CDR3 bases that were read are TGTGCCAGCAGCTTAGCACAGGGGATCGGC. It codes for CASSLAQGIG. The CDR3 in full is CASSLAQGIGYTF.

A word on this clone: Read data end 3 residues before the CDR3 end; the end is taken from the germline J gene. V and J are TRBV11-1 and TRBJ2-7; D unresolved. Germline V lookup: CDR1 SGHAT, CDR2 FQDESV (reference sequence). The CDR3 contains 13 residues. Deletions cut 0 bases from V and 3 bases from J, with 6 bases between. CDR3 DNA (partial): TGTGCCAGCAGCTTAGCTAGCCTCTACGAG. Encoded protein: CASSLASLYE. The whole CDR3 protein is CASSLASLYEQYF.

In the case of this clone: A junction boundary mismatches the germline segment, possibly from a read error. Read sequence stops 3 residues before the CDR3 end, and the germline J gene provides the missing end. V gene TRBV4-1 combines with J gene TRBJ1-2; no definite D call. Germline CDR1 reads MGHRA; CDR2 reads YSYEKL. The length of the CDR3 is 16 residues. The chain's CDR3 is CTSSQDKVAPLYGYTF. CDR3 bases read: TGCACCAGCAGCCAAGATAAGGTGGCACCCCTCTATGGC.

A note on this clone: The read ends 3 residues shy of where the CDR3 ends; the end is completed using the germline J gene. The V call is TRBV5-1, the J call TRBJ2-1; the D gene is possibly TRBD2 (6 bases). Germline V gene data show CDR1 as SGHRS and CDR2 as YFSETQ. The V and J ends lost 4 bases and 7 bases respectively, with 15 bases between them. The CDR3 loop spans 14 amino acids. The DNA read from the CDR3 is TGCGCCAGCAGCCGGGGGTGGCTCGGGAATGAG. Its translation is CASSRGWLGNE. Given in full, the CDR3 is CASSRGWLGNEQFF.

Regarding this clone: The read ends 3 residues early relative to the CDR3; the germline J gene fills the gap. V usage is TRBV2 and J usage is TRBJ1-2, with D possibly TRBD1 on 6 matching bases. Germline CDR1 reads SNHLY; CDR2 reads FYNNEI. V was pared by 7 bases and J by 4 bases, with 19 bases between. The CDR3 is 15 amino acids. CDR3 region: CASTLEAGGLYGYTF. CDR3 bases read: TGTGCCAGCACCCTCGAGGCTGGGGGCCTCTATGGC.

The CDR3 sequence: CAISERREGPANEQFF. Incomplete CDR3 DNA: TGTGCCATCAGTGAGAGGCGGGAGGGCCCGGCCAATGAG. This rearrangement joins TRBV10-3 to TRBJ2-1; TRBD2 aligns across 9 bases. The read stops 3 residues short of the end of the CDR3; the missing end is completed from the germline J gene. The CDR3 is made up of 16 amino acids. The trim removed 2 bases at V and 6 bases at J, leaving 8 bases unmatched. The germline gives CDR1 ENHRY, CDR2 SYGVKD.

In regard to this clone: The junction departs from germline at one end; a sequencing error may be responsible. The read comes to an end 3 residues before the CDR3 does, leaving the germline J gene to fill in the end. This CDR3 is also generated by other DNA sequences in the sample. The rearrangement links TRBV30 to TRBJ1-3, with D unclear. The CDR3 consists of 15 residues. Per germline, CDR1 GTSNPN and CDR2 SVGIG (reference sequence). The CDR3 is CAWRDPGFSGNTIYF. Partial CDR3 DNA: TGTGCCTGGAGGGACCCGGGGTTCTCCGGAAACACG.

Worth noting for this clone: The DNA ends 3 residues before the CDR3 does, and the rest of the CDR3 is filled in from the germline J gene. V and J are TRBV20-1 and TRBJ2-2, with D unresolved. Looked up from germline, CDR1 is DFQATT and CDR2 is SNEGSKA (reference sequence). The length of the CDR3 is 13 residues. CDR3 DNA, as far as it was read: TGCAGTGCTAGTACCACAACTAATGAAAAG. Translating gives CSASTTTNEK. The whole CDR3 sequence reads CSASTTTNEKLFF.

Regarding this clone: The read comes to an end 3 residues before the CDR3 does, leaving the germline J gene to fill in the end. This chain connects TRBV7-3 to TRBJ2-3; possibly TRBD1 for D (5 bases). The CDR3 contains 14 residues. The V end was cut by 0 bases, the J end by 5 bases, with 9 bases between. The germline V gene encodes CDR1 SGHTA and CDR2 FQGTGA. CDR3: CASSLTGVEDTQYF. Partial CDR3 DNA: TGTGCCAGCAGCTTAACAGGGGTGGAAGATACG.

About this clone itself: The read ends 3 residues before the CDR3 terminus; that terminus is restored from the germline J gene. The chain has TRBV28 and TRBJ2-3, with a possible D match to TRBD1 (5 bases). Germline V lookup: CDR1 MDHEN, CDR2 SYDVKM. Trimming cost V 7 bases and J 6 bases, with 20 bases left between them. CDR3 length: 15 amino acids. The CDR3 region is CASKERGNGEDTQYF. The CDR3 DNA, read in part, is TGTGCCAGCAAGGAAAGGGGAAATGGTGAGGATACG.

In regard to this clone: The sequenced fragment ends 3 residues before the CDR3 boundary, so the rest is inferred from the germline J gene. The chain recombines TRBV7-7 with TRBJ2-1, with D perhaps TRBD1 or TRBD2 (5 bases each). V lost 4 bases, J lost 6 bases, and 10 bases lay in between. The CDR3 is made up of 13 amino acids. The germline gives CDR1 SSHAT, CDR2 FNYEAQ (reference sequence). The CDR3 spells CASSSERGNEQFF. The part of the CDR3 DNA that was read is TGTGCCAGCAGCTCGGAGAGGGGCAATGAG.

On this clone itself: The observed sequence ends 3 residues before the CDR3 terminus, with the missing tail filled in from the germline J gene. The V call is TRBV10-2, the J call TRBJ2-5; 8 nucleotides match TRBD2. V trimming: 6 bases; J trimming: 5 bases; junction bases outside the gene matches: 5. There are 13 residues in the CDR3. Germline V gene sequence: CDR1 WSHSY, CDR2 SAAADI. The covered CDR3 bases are TGCGCCAGCAGCTTTAGCGGGGTTGAGACC. The encoded protein is CASSFSGVET. From start to end, the CDR3 is CASSFSGVETQYF.

Of note for this clone: The CDR3 end falls 3 residues outside the read, so it is completed with the germline J gene. The V gene is TRBV19, the J gene TRBJ2-3; D perhaps matches TRBD1 (6 bases). CDR3 size: 15 residues. CDR1 is LNHDA, CDR2 SQIVND, per germline (reference sequence). V was trimmed by 4 bases and J by 2 bases, leaving 13 bases between them. The CDR3 DNA, read in part, is TGTGCCAGTAGTAATAGAACAGGGACCACAGATACG. This translates into CASSNRTGTTDT. The complete CDR3 protein is CASSNRTGTTDTQYF.

Of note for this clone: The missing CDR3 end, 3 residues past where the read stops, is filled in from the germline J gene. The V gene is TRBV20-1, the J gene TRBJ1-4; D is ambiguous. This CDR3 is built from 16 residues. Trimming removed 6 bases from V and 0 bases from J, with 17 bases in between. The germline gives CDR1 DFQATT, CDR2 SNEGSKA (reference sequence). The DNA read from the CDR3 is TGCAGTGCCGAAGGAGGAGGGCAGGCAACTAATGAAAAA. This sequence encodes CSAEGGGQATNEK. Given in full, the CDR3 is CSAEGGGQATNEKLFF.

As concerns this clone: The CDR3 is cut off 3 residues early in the read; its end comes from the germline J gene. The J gene is TRBJ1-4, the V gene TRBV29-1, with TRBD1 matching 9 bases. CDR1 and CDR2 from the germline V gene are SQVTM and ANQGSEA. CDR3 size: 17 residues. The V and J ends lost 6 bases and 0 bases, in that order; junction bases with no gene match: 11. CDR3 DNA, as far as it was read: TGCAGCGTGACTCCGGGACAGGGAATTGCAACTAATGAAAAA. It specifies CSVTPGQGIATNEK. The full CDR3 reads CSVTPGQGIATNEKLFF.

Note on this clone: With the read ending 3 residues before the CDR3 end, the germline J gene is used to fill in that end. The V and J genes are TRBV6-1 and TRBJ2-3, with a weak D call TRBD1 (6 bases). This CDR3 is 16 amino acids long. Germline values: CDR1 MNHNS, CDR2 SASEGT. CDR3 DNA, as far as it was read: TGTGCCAGCAGAGAATATCAGGGGATAAGCAATCAGCCG. This gives the protein CASREYQGISNQP. The full CDR3 sequence reads CASREYQGISNQPQYF.

With respect to this clone: The read halts 3 residues ahead of the CDR3 end, with the missing end drawn from the germline J gene. The chain joins TRBV5-4 to TRBJ2-3, with D possibly TRBD1 on 5 matching bases. The CDR3 sequence is 16 residues long. Germline CDR1 SGHNT, CDR2 YYREEE (reference sequence). The V gene lost 0 bases and the J gene lost 3 bases, with 14 bases spanning the gap. The CDR3: CASSLELSSGTDTQYF. The CDR3 DNA, read in part, is TGTGCCAGCAGCTTGGAGCTCAGTTCAGGGACAGATACG.

Points on this clone: The read terminates 3 residues before the CDR3 end, so the remaining end is supplied by the germline J gene. The chain recombines TRBV20-1 with TRBJ2-1; D ambiguous. Looked up from germline, CDR1 is DFQATT and CDR2 is SNEGSKA (reference sequence). The CDR3 runs 12 residues. The V end was cut by 1 base, the J end by 6 bases, with 7 bases between. CDR3 in amino acids: CSARVGLNEQFF. CDR3 DNA (partial): TGCAGTGCTAGAGTTGGGCTCAATGAG.

Turning to this clone: The read falls 3 residues short of the CDR3 end, and the missing part is taken from the germline J gene. The gene calls are TRBV13 and TRBJ2-7; D is uncertain. CDR1 is PRHDT, CDR2 FYEKMQ, per germline (reference sequence). The CDR3 is made up of 14 amino acids. V was trimmed by 4 bases and J by 0 bases, leaving 10 bases between them. The DNA read from the CDR3 is TGTGCCAGCAGCTCAAGGGCAGGCTCCTACGAG. It encodes CASSSRAGSYE. The full CDR3 protein reads CASSSRAGSYEQYF.

A word on this clone: The read gets to within 3 residues of the CDR3 end, and the germline J gene fills in the rest. The chain has TRBV4-1 and TRBJ2-3, with D perhaps TRBD1 (6 bases). V lost 0 bases, J lost 6 bases, and 13 bases lay in between. This CDR3 contains 15 residues. Germline assignment: CDR1 MGHRA and CDR2 YSYEKL. The sequenced CDR3 bases are TGCGCCAGCAGCCAAGAAACAGCAGGGGCGGATACG. Protein product: CASSQETAGADT. The whole CDR3 sequence is CASSQETAGADTQYF.

Incomplete CDR3 DNA: TGTGCCAGCAGGGCTTTAGCGGGACTCCAAGAGACG. It codes for CASRALAGLQET. The complete CDR3 protein is CASRALAGLQETQYF. V is TRBV2 and J is TRBJ2-3; the match to TRBD2 covers 8 bases. Coverage ceases 3 residues before the CDR3 finishes, and the germline J gene fills in the end. The CDR3 extends over 15 amino acids. Germline CDR1 SNHLY, CDR2 FYNNEI.